This passage covers 24 T cell receptor beta chains from one sample sequenced in a study of cytomegalovirus exposure and HLA in healthy donors. Researchers ran the PCR with 60 Vbeta and 13 Jbeta primers. TCRdb's table, derived via immunoSEQ multiplex PCR, lists solely in-frame clones and lacks some. The data show about 150,000 clones, 68% seen once. Sequenced material: PBMCs. These receptors were collected from a man aged 55 to 70 in good health and CMV-seronegative.

The chain has TRBV10-3 and TRBJ1-5; 12 bases map to TRBD1. There are 17 residues in the CDR3. Trimming cost V 10 bases and J 2 bases; bases outside gene matches: 12. Looked up from germline, CDR1 is ENHRY and CDR2 is SYGVKD. The CDR3 coding sequence is TGTGCCAGCACACCGGGACAGGGGGCTGGGGGCAATCAGCCCCAGCATTTT. It yields the protein CASTPGQGAGGNQPQHF.

The chain employs TRBV5-1 and TRBJ2-1; 10 nucleotides match TRBD2. Per germline, CDR1 SGHRS and CDR2 YFSETQ. The CDR3 length is 15 residues. V gave up 6 bases and J gave up 4 bases; unmatched junction bases: 7. The CDR3 sequence is CASKRTSGEYNEQFF. The CDR3 nucleotides read TGCGCCAGCAAAAGGACTAGCGGAGAATACAATGAGCAGTTCTTC.

This clone showed up just a few times. This chain connects TRBV5-4 to TRBJ2-1; 8 bases are shared with TRBD2. This CDR3 region has 15 residues. Germline CDR1 is SGHNT and CDR2 is YYREEE (reference sequence). V lost 0 bases and J lost 4; bases outside the gene matches: 3. The CDR3 DNA reads TGTGCCAGCAGCTTGGAGGGACTAGGATACAATGAGCAGTTCTTC. It yields the protein CASSLEGLGYNEQFF.

The rearrangement uses TRBV10-3 and TRBJ2-1; 11 bases are shared with TRBD2. The CDR3 consists of 15 residues. The V segment lost 5 bases and the J segment 4 bases; nucleotides outside the gene matches: 4. Germline lookup yields CDR1 ENHRY and CDR2 SYGVKD. CDR3: CAISTGTSGYNEQFF. CDR3 bases: TGTGCCATCAGTACCGGGACTAGCGGATACAATGAGCAGTTCTTC.

In this sample, this clone turned up a few times. The V call is TRBV7-9, the J call TRBJ2-7; D ambiguous. Germline V gene lookup returns CDR1 SEHNR and CDR2 FQNEAQ (reference sequence). V was trimmed by 5 bases and J by 3 bases, leaving 17 bases between them. The CDR3 contains 15 residues. In DNA, the CDR3 is TGTGCCAGCAGCCCCAGACACGCTTGGTACTACGAGCAGTACTTC. Protein product: CASSPRHAWYYEQYF. The full variable domain, with the rest looked up from reference TRBV7-9 and TRBJ2-7, is DTGVSQNPRHKITKRGQNVTFRCDPISEHNRLYWYRQTLGQGPEFLTYFQNEAQLEKSRLLSDRFSAERPKGSFSTLEIQRTEQGDSAMYLCASSPRHAWYYEQYFGPGTRLTVT.

The CDR3 DNA reads as TGCGCCAGCAGTAGGGAGTTCGGGACTCGAGGAAGGGAGCTGTTTTTT. It specifies CASSREFGTRGRELFF. The rearrangement joins TRBV10-1 to TRBJ2-2; D is possibly TRBD2 (6 bases). CDR1 is WNHNN and CDR2 is SYGVQD in the germline V gene (reference sequence). Trimming stripped 5 bases from V and 9 bases from J, with 22 bases between. The CDR3 consists of 16 residues.

The V gene is TRBV6-5, the J gene TRBJ1-5; D may be TRBD1 (5 bases). This CDR3 is 13 amino acids long. CDR1 is MNHEY and CDR2 is SVGAGI in the germline V gene. Trimming took 4 bases from V and 11 from J, leaving 15 bases between them. The CDR3 sequence: CASSSSGTGAQHF. DNA of the CDR3: TGTGCCAGCAGTTCCTCCGGAACGGGGGCCCAGCATTTT.

This sequence joins TRBV2 and TRBJ2-1; possibly TRBD2 for D (6 bases). Germline values: CDR1 SNHLY, CDR2 FYNNEI. The length of the CDR3 is 14 residues. Trimming shortened V by 7 bases and J by 3 bases, and 13 bases separated the two germline ends. In DNA form, the CDR3 reads TGTGCCAGCACCTTCATGGGGGGCTACAATGAGCAGTTCTTC. Protein: CASTFMGGYNEQFF.

The chain couples TRBV18 to TRBJ1-4; TRBD1 matches 8 bases. This CDR3 comprises 15 residues. Trimming cost V 4 bases and J 2 bases; bases outside gene matches: 3. Per the germline V gene, CDR1 is KGHSH and CDR2 is LQKENI. Here the CDR3 reads CASSLRQGTNEKLFF. DNA of the CDR3: TGTGCCAGCTCACTCAGACAGGGGACTAATGAAAAACTGTTTTTT.

This chain connects TRBV29-1 to TRBJ1-2, with D unclear. Trimming left V 3 bases short and J 1 base short, with 6 bases between. The CDR3 is made up of 12 amino acids. CDR1 and CDR2 from the germline V gene are SQVTM and ANQGSEA. CDR3 residues: CSVDSYNYGYTF. The CDR3 region has the DNA TGCAGCGTTGATTCGTATAACTATGGCTACACCTTC. Drawing the rest from reference TRBV29-1 and TRBJ1-2, the complete variable domain is SAVISQKPSRDICQRGTSLTIQCQVDSQVTMMFWYRQQPGQSLTLIATANQGSEATYESGFVIDKFPISRPNLTFSTLTVSNMSPEDSSIYLCSVDSYNYGYTFGSGTRLTVV.

The gene calls are TRBV2 and TRBJ1-4; 8 positions agree with TRBD1. Germline values: CDR1 SNHLY, CDR2 FYNNEI. J lost 0 bases, V lost 5 bases, and 2 bases had no gene match. The CDR3 runs 15 residues. The CDR3 loop reads CASSLDRATNEKLFF. CDR3 nucleotides: TGTGCCAGCAGTTTGGACAGGGCAACTAATGAAAAACTGTTTTTT.

This chain joins TRBV27 and TRBJ2-1; 9 bases fit TRBD2. The CDR3 loop spans 15 amino acids. V was clipped by 3 bases and J by 5 bases; unmatched bases: 5. CDR1 is MNHEY, CDR2 SMNVEV, per germline (reference sequence). CDR3 sequence (DNA): TGTGCCAGCAGTTTCCGAGCGGGAGGTAACAATGAGCAGTTCTTC. This translates into CASSFRAGGNNEQFF.

This sequence joins TRBV5-6 and TRBJ2-7; D is unclear. The ends were cut back, 2 bases at V and 2 bases at J, with 14 bases in the middle. Germline CDR1 and CDR2: SGHDT and YYEEEE. CDR3 size: 15 residues. In DNA form, the CDR3 reads TGTGCCAGCAGCTTATACAGTCCCCTCCCCTACGAGCAGTACTTC. Its translation is CASSLYSPLPYEQYF.

The chain couples TRBV7-9 to TRBJ2-1; TRBD2 aligns across 10 bases. Germline lookup yields CDR1 SEHNR and CDR2 FQNEAQ (reference sequence). This CDR3 region has 16 residues. The V gene end was trimmed by 0 bases and the J gene end by 9 bases; junction bases not matched to a gene: 8. CDR3 residues: CASSLATLAGSGEQFF. The CDR3 bases are TGTGCCAGCAGCTTAGCGACACTAGCGGGAAGTGGTGAGCAGTTCTTC.

DNA of the CDR3: TGTGCCAGCAGTTCTAGCGCGGGCATTGAAAAACTGTTTTTT. Translation gives CASSSSAGIEKLFF. J is TRBJ1-4 and V is TRBV28, with D uncertain. The CDR3 has 14 amino acids. Germline loops: CDR1 MDHEN, CDR2 SYDVKM. The ends were cut back, 4 bases at V and 7 bases at J, with 13 bases in the middle.

This clone was observed a few times. The V call is TRBV6-5, the J call TRBJ1-3; 7 bases line up with TRBD1. The CDR3 consists of 16 residues. The germline CDR1 and CDR2 sequences are MNHEY and SVGAGI. J lost 4 bases, V lost 0 bases, and 6 bases had no gene match. DNA of the CDR3: TGTGCCAGCAGTTACTCAACAGGGGCGGGGGGAAACACCATATATTTT. This sequence encodes CASSYSTGAGGNTIYF.

The CDR3 sequence is CASSKTGGGSEKLFF. The CDR3 DNA reads as TGTGCCAGCAGTAAGACAGGGGGCGGGAGTGAAAAACTGTTTTTT. The chain uses TRBV25-1 and TRBJ1-4, with TRBD1 matching over 10 bases. With V trimmed by 5 bases and J by 7 bases, 7 bases remained unmatched. The CDR3 length is 15 residues. CDR1 and CDR2 (germline): MGHDK, SYGVNS.

This chain connects TRBV7-3 to TRBJ2-5; TRBD1 might be the D (5 bases). Per germline, CDR1 SGHTA and CDR2 FQGTGA. Trimming took off 1 base at V and 1 base at J, with 7 bases between the two ends. The CDR3 spans 14 residues. The CDR3 sequence is CASSLNRGQETQYF. The CDR3 DNA follows: TGTGCCAGCAGCTTAAATAGGGGCCAAGAGACCCAGTACTTC.

This clone came up a few times. J is TRBJ1-2 and V is TRBV19; 7 positions match TRBD1. CDR1 is LNHDA and CDR2 is SQIVND in the germline V gene (reference sequence). The CDR3 runs 13 residues. The V segment lost 1 base and the J segment 6 bases; nucleotides outside the gene matches: 2. Here the CDR3 reads CASSIVTGNGYTF. CDR3 nucleotides: TGTGCCAGTAGTATAGTGACAGGGAATGGCTACACCTTC.

The CDR3 bases are TGTGCCAGTAGTAGGGCCCGAGACTCCTACGAGCAGTACTTC. It is translated as CASSRARDSYEQYF. This chain links TRBV19 with TRBJ2-7; D uncertain. The germline gives CDR1 LNHDA, CDR2 SQIVND (reference sequence). V lost 4 bases and J lost 0, with 10 bases in between. The CDR3 is 14 amino acids.

This clone was seen only a few times. This chain uses TRBV7-8 with TRBJ1-3; D gene uncertain. With 1 base removed from V and 0 bases from J, the gap between germline ends came to 7 bases. CDR3 length: 15 amino acids. Germline V gene lookup returns CDR1 SGHVS and CDR2 FQNEAQ. CDR3 residues: CASSLESFSGNTIYF. CDR3 nucleotides: TGTGCCAGCAGCTTAGAAAGCTTCTCTGGAAACACCATATATTTT.

This chain links TRBV1 with TRBJ1-3; the tabulated D call, TRBD1, remains unverified against the DNA. TRBV1 is termed a pseudogene. The CDR3 runs to 14 residues. CDR3 in amino acids: CTSSQDRVDHTIYF. In nucleotides, the CDR3 is TGCACCAGCAGCCAAGACAGGGTCGATCACACCATATATTTT.

This clone has just a few counts. The V and J genes are TRBV30 and TRBJ2-7; tentative D call: TRBD1 (6 bases). Germline V lookup: CDR1 GTSNPN, CDR2 SVGIG (reference sequence). The length of the CDR3 is 13 residues. V lost 6 bases to trimming and J lost 1 base, with 13 bases between them. CDR3 loop: CACYGTRSYEQYF. CDR3 sequence (DNA): TGTGCCTGTTACGGGACAAGATCCTACGAGCAGTACTTC.

This chain joins TRBV7-9 and TRBJ2-3; tentatively, D is TRBD1 (5 bases). V was trimmed by 5 bases and J by 6 bases, leaving 21 bases between them. The CDR3 has 16 amino acids. Germline lookup yields CDR1 SEHNR and CDR2 FQNEAQ (reference sequence). This CDR3 is CASSLSFRQGSDTQYF. As DNA, the CDR3 is TGTGCCAGCAGCCTTTCGTTTCGGCAGGGTTCGGATACGCAGTATTTT.